Below, 27 T cell receptor beta chains from the same sample are listed, as sequenced in a study of regulatory T cells in long-lasting Graves disease. Library construction for TCR beta used iRepertoire HTBI primers and Arm-PCR of CDR3 regions. Each CDR3 protein is one row after TCRdb ran MiXCR on the multiplex PCR reads. This sample has 450,000 to 600,000 distinct CDR3 sequences, with around 15% found just once. Time point: newly diagnosed GD, antithyroid drugs for less than 3 months. The TCR library was prepared using RNA isolated from PBMCs. These sequences were also reported in another study, on T cells in Graves' hyperthyroidism and ophthalmopathy.

The material sequenced was peripheral blood mononuclear cells (PBMCs), taken at new diagnosis, from a patient treated with antithyroid drugs. The receptors come from a middle-aged man with Graves disease.

This clonotype was detected many times. The J gene is TRBJ2-7, the V gene TRBV5-1, with D unresolved. This CDR3 contains 15 residues. Looked up from germline, CDR1 is SGHRS and CDR2 is YFSETQ. The V end was cut by 5 bases, the J end by 2 bases, with 17 bases between. As DNA, the CDR3 is TGCGCCAGCAGTCTTAGGATAATTGGGACCTACGAGCAGTACTTC. Encoded protein: CASSLRIIGTYEQYF.

A note on this clonotype: A read error may explain this, as a much larger clone is one base away. The chain links TRBV20-1 to TRBJ1-2, with D tentatively TRBD1 (5 bases). Trimming stripped 3 bases from V and 3 bases from J, with 11 bases between. Germline V gene sequence: CDR1 DFQATT, CDR2 SNEGSKA (reference sequence). The CDR3 is made up of 13 amino acids. CDR3 sequence: CSASSQGYYGYTF. DNA for the CDR3: TGCAGTGCTAGCAGTCAGGGCTACTATGGCTACACCTTC.

J is TRBJ2-1 and V is TRBV2; TRBD2 matches 12 bases. The J call may be wrong; the DNA end is better matched by TRBJ2-5. Germline V CDR1 and CDR2: SNHLY, FYNNEI. This CDR3 comprises 16 residues. Here the CDR3 DNA reads TGTGCCAGCAGCTGGCGGACTAGCGGGATCCAAGAGACCCAGTACTTC. Translation: CASSWRTSGIQETQYF.

The chain joins TRBV7-2 to TRBJ2-4, with D perhaps assigned TRBD1 or TRBD2 (6 bases each). Per the germline V gene, CDR1 is SGHTA and CDR2 is FQGNSA. CDR3 size: 21 residues. V was pared by 5 bases and J by 0 bases, with 29 bases between. DNA of the CDR3: TGTGCCAGCAGCAAAAACCCTAGGGGGACTCGCGGGAACCTAGCCAAAAACATTCAGTACTTC. Its translation: CASSKNPRGTRGNLAKNIQYF. The complete variable domain, with remaining parts taken from reference TRBV7-2 and TRBJ2-4, reads GAGVSQSPSNKVTEKGKDVELRCDPISGHTALYWYRQSLGQGLEFLIYFQGNSAPDKSGLPSDRFSAERTGGSVSTLTIQRTQQEDSAVYLCASSKNPRGTRGNLAKNIQYFGAGTRLSVL.

The chain links TRBV5-4 to TRBJ2-1, with D hard to call. Germline loops: CDR1 SGHNT, CDR2 YYREEE (reference sequence). The CDR3 contains 14 residues. Trimming left V 5 bases short and J 9 bases short, with 18 bases between. The CDR3 DNA is TGTGCCAGCAGTAAACCCCTTCCTGGCTCTGAGCAGTTCTTC. This encodes CASSKPLPGSEQFF.

The rearrangement joins TRBV9 to TRBJ2-1, with 8 bases fitting TRBD2. CDR3 length: 16 amino acids. With 3 bases clipped from V and 6 bases from J, the junction kept 11 bases outside the gene matches. From germline, CDR1 is SGDLS and CDR2 YYNGEE. CDR3 in DNA: TGTGCCAGCAGCGACGCCGGGACTAGAGGCCCCAATGAGCAGTTCTTC. Protein product: CASSDAGTRGPNEQFF.

This clonotype was seen a single time. The chain links TRBV20-1 to TRBJ1-6; D is undetermined. CDR3 length: 15 residues. Germline CDR1 and CDR2: DFQATT and SNEGSKA (reference sequence). The germline V and J ends were trimmed by 8 bases and 5 bases, with 19 bases remaining between them. CDR3 nucleotide sequence: TGCAGTATCCCGGACCTAGGGATTAATAATTCACCCCTCCACTTT. Its translation is CSIPDLGINNSPLHF.

A few counts support this clonotype. J is TRBJ2-3 and V is TRBV5-5; TRBD1 is a possible D gene (5 bases). Germline lookup yields CDR1 SGHKS and CDR2 YYEKEE (reference sequence). V lost 5 bases and J lost 0, with 22 bases in between. The CDR3 spans 18 residues. DNA for the CDR3: TGTGCCAGCAGACTGGACACCGCGTCTCTGACTAGCACAGATACGCAGTATTTT. This sequence encodes CASRLDTASLTSTDTQYF.

This clonotype was seen a few times. The chain recombines TRBV6-5 with TRBJ2-1; D may be TRBD2 (5 bases). Germline V gene data show CDR1 as MNHEY and CDR2 as SVGAGI. Trimming took 2 bases from V and 6 from J, leaving 14 bases between them. The CDR3 is 15 residues long. The CDR3 DNA follows: TGTGCCAGCAGTTACGCCCTAGCCGACCCCAATGAGCAGTTCTTC. Its protein product is CASSYALADPNEQFF.

About this clonotype itself: A read error is the likely source, as a far larger clone sits one nucleotide away. The CDR3 loop is CASSLGGAGGSDAQYF. The CDR3 region has the DNA TGTGCCAGCAGTCTAGGGGGAGCGGGAGGATCAGATGCGCAGTATTTT. The V gene is TRBV28, the J gene TRBJ2-1; 9 nucleotides align to TRBD2. The DNA end is a closer match to TRBJ2-3, so the J assignment may be wrong. Germline V lookup: CDR1 MDHEN, CDR2 SYDVKM. This CDR3 is 16 amino acids long.

This clonotype has only a few counts. V is TRBV11-2 and J is TRBJ2-1, with TRBD2 matching 8 bases. The CDR3 length is 15 residues. Germline V gives CDR1 SGHAT, CDR2 FQNNGV. The J segment lost 6 bases and the V segment lost 5 bases, leaving 9 bases of the junction unmatched. DNA for the CDR3: TGTGCCAGCAGCCGTAGCGGGACGGTCCCCAATGAGCAGTTCTTC. As protein: CASSRSGTVPNEQFF. Supplemented by reference TRBV11-2 and TRBJ2-1, the full variable domain reads EAGVAQSPRYKIIEKRQSVAFWCNPISGHATLYWYQQILGQGPKLLIQFQNNGVVDDSQLPKDRFSAERLKGVDSTLKIQPAKLEDSAVYLCASSRSGTVPNEQFFGPGTRLTVL.

This clonotype was seen at least ten times. The limits of the CDR3 on the DNA are not certain, so only TCRdb's listed CDR3 is given. The V and J genes are TRBV7-9 and TRBJ2-7; the D call TRBD2 from the table was never checked on the DNA. In germline, CDR1 is SEHNR, CDR2 FQNEAQ (reference sequence). The CDR3 has 14 residues if both end residues are counted. The CDR3 loop reads CASSSSGLSYEQYF.

The sample holds many counts of this clonotype. J is TRBJ2-7 and V is TRBV7-9, with D possibly matching TRBD2 (5 bases). Trimming left V 5 bases short and J 2 bases short, with 13 bases between. This CDR3 spans 14 amino acids. Germline V gives CDR1 SEHNR, CDR2 FQNEAQ (reference sequence). This CDR3 reads CASSLVGSTYEQYF. CDR3 DNA: TGTGCCAGCAGCCTAGTAGGGAGTACCTACGAGCAGTACTTC.

The table lists this clonotype with a few counts. The rearrangement links TRBV6-5 to TRBJ1-3; no firm D call. The V gene lost 2 bases and the J gene lost 4 bases, with 12 bases spanning the gap. Germline V lookup: CDR1 MNHEY, CDR2 SVGAGI. The CDR3 contains 15 residues. The CDR3 nucleotides are TGTGCCAGCAGTTACCCCGACCTCTCGGGAAACACCATATATTTT. Protein sequence: CASSYPDLSGNTIYF.

This clonotype was seen at least ten times. This rearrangement joins TRBV5-1 to TRBJ2-7; 7 nucleotides align to TRBD1. The CDR3 length is 14 residues. After removal of 1 base from V and 3 bases from J, the junction contained 4 bases not matched to a gene. Germline loops: CDR1 SGHRS, CDR2 YFSETQ. The CDR3 nucleotides read TGCGCCAGCAGCTTGAGACAGGGAGACTACGAGCAGTACTTC. It translates to CASSLRQGDYEQYF.

This clonotype was counted a single time. The chain is built from TRBV20-1 and TRBJ2-2; 7 positions agree with TRBD1. This CDR3 region has 13 residues. The ends lost 3 bases at V and 5 bases at J; junction bases unmatched: 3. Germline V lookup: CDR1 DFQATT, CDR2 SNEGSKA (reference sequence). The CDR3 spells CSARHRGTGELFF. CDR3 DNA: TGCAGTGCTAGGCACAGGGGAACCGGGGAGCTGTTTTTT.

V usage is TRBV4-1 and J usage is TRBJ2-3; no clear D gene. V dropped 0 bases and J dropped 3 bases, with 7 bases sitting between them. CDR1 and CDR2 from the germline V gene are MGHRA and YSYEKL. This CDR3 is built from 14 residues. In DNA form, the CDR3 reads TGCGCCAGCAGCCAAGATTCGGCTACAGATACGCAGTATTTT. This encodes CASSQDSATDTQYF.

This sequence joins TRBV28 and TRBJ2-7, with D possibly being TRBD1 (5 bases). The CDR3 is made up of 14 amino acids. Germline V lookup: CDR1 MDHEN, CDR2 SYDVKM. V gave up 5 bases and J gave up 0 bases, with 11 bases separating them. CDR3 coding DNA: TGTGCCAGCAGTCCATTCGACAGCTCCTACGAGCAGTACTTC. This encodes CASSPFDSSYEQYF.

The sample holds many counts of this clonotype. This sequence joins TRBV3-1 and TRBJ1-5; 10 bases agree with TRBD1. Germline trimming cut 3 bases from V and 7 bases from J; bases unmatched to any gene: 9. CDR1 is LGHDT, CDR2 YNNKEL, per germline (reference sequence). CDR3 length equals 16 residues. CDR3 sequence (DNA): TGTGCCAGCAGCCACCGGGACAGGGGTTCGGAGCAGCCCCAGCATTTT. Protein: CASSHRDRGSEQPQHF.

Note on this clonotype: Possible read error: a much larger clone is one base away. The chain couples TRBV12-3 or TRBV12-4 to TRBJ2-1; D remains ambiguous. CDR3 length: 12 amino acids. V was trimmed by 2 bases and J by 10 bases, leaving 9 bases between them. CDR3 bases: TGTGCCAGCAGTTTAAATCCGTACGAGCAGTTCTTC. As protein: CASSLNPYEQFF.

This clonotype was seen a handful of times. This chain uses TRBV7-9 with TRBJ1-1, with D possibly being TRBD1 (5 bases). This CDR3 spans 18 amino acids. CDR1 and CDR2 (germline): SEHNR, FQNEAQ (reference sequence). Trimming left V 3 bases short and J 4 bases short, with 24 bases between. This CDR3 reads CASSFLGRVGVDSTEAFF. The CDR3 coding sequence is TGTGCCAGCAGCTTTCTAGGCAGGGTCGGAGTCGACAGCACTGAAGCTTTCTTT.

The chain links TRBV30 to TRBJ1-1, with D possibly TRBD1 on 5 matching bases. The V gene's germline CDR1 is GTSNPN and CDR2 SVGIG (reference sequence). V lost 2 bases, J lost 5 bases, and 9 bases lay in between. There are 12 residues in the CDR3. The CDR3 here is CAWSLGGTEAFF. CDR3 nucleotides: TGTGCCTGGAGTCTGGGGGGGACTGAAGCTTTCTTT.

This clonotype came up a few times. The chain joins TRBV9 to TRBJ1-2; 8 bases align to TRBD1. Looked up from germline, CDR1 is SGDLS and CDR2 is YYNGEE. Germline trimming cut 2 bases from V and 1 base from J; bases unmatched to any gene: 1. The CDR3 consists of 14 residues. The CDR3: CASSVRGHNYGYTF. In nucleotides, the CDR3 is TGTGCCAGCAGCGTCAGGGGGCATAACTATGGCTACACCTTC.

This clonotype was detected ten times or more. The genes are TRBV11-2 and TRBJ2-1; 7 bases match TRBD2. The CDR3 is 15 residues long. The V and J ends lost 3 bases and 5 bases, in that order; junction bases with no gene match: 7. Germline CDR1 and CDR2: SGHAT and FQNNGV. CDR3 region: CASSFAGAGHNEQFF. The DNA for the CDR3 is TGTGCCAGCAGCTTTGCGGGAGCCGGTCACAATGAGCAGTTCTTC. Together with reference TRBV11-2 and TRBJ2-1, the CDR3 gives the full variable domain: EAGVAQSPRYKIIEKRQSVAFWCNPISGHATLYWYQQILGQGPKLLIQFQNNGVVDDSQLPKDRFSAERLKGVDSTLKIQPAKLEDSAVYLCASSFAGAGHNEQFFGPGTRLTVL.

In this sample, this clonotype turned up many times. The V gene is TRBV15, the J gene TRBJ2-1; 8 nucleotides agree with TRBD1. The germline gives CDR1 LNHNV, CDR2 YYDKDF (reference sequence). J was trimmed by 6 bases and V by 0 bases; bases with no gene match: 7. There are 16 residues in the CDR3. CDR3 bases: TGTGCCACCAGCAGAGACCCAGGGGGCTGGGGCAATGAGCAGTTCTTC. Translating it yields CATSRDPGGWGNEQFF.

The table lists this clonotype with many counts. The J gene is TRBJ2-1, the V gene TRBV7-9; D possibly corresponds to TRBD1 (6 bases). CDR1 is SEHNR, CDR2 FQNEAQ, per germline (reference sequence). This CDR3 spans 14 amino acids. Trimming cost V 1 base and J 7 bases, with 11 bases left between them. CDR3 residues: CASSLVRDRNEQFF. CDR3 sequence (DNA): TGTGCCAGCAGCTTAGTCCGAGACAGGAATGAGCAGTTCTTC. The full variable domain, in which reference TRBV7-9 and TRBJ2-1 provide the parts outside the CDR3, is DTGVSQNPRHKITKRGQNVTFRCDPISEHNRLYWYRQTLGQGPEFLTYFQNEAQLEKSRLLSDRFSAERPKGSFSTLEIQRTEQGDSAMYLCASSLVRDRNEQFFGPGTRLTVL.

This clonotype was seen at least ten times. The chain links TRBV11-2 to TRBJ2-7; D might be TRBD1 (5 bases). V lost 1 base and J lost 6, with 13 bases in between. CDR3 size: 14 residues. Germline V gene data show CDR1 as SGHAT and CDR2 as FQNNGV. CDR3 DNA: TGTGCCAGCAGCTTAGTTGTTCAGGGCCGCGAGCAGTACTTC. Protein product: CASSLVVQGREQYF.